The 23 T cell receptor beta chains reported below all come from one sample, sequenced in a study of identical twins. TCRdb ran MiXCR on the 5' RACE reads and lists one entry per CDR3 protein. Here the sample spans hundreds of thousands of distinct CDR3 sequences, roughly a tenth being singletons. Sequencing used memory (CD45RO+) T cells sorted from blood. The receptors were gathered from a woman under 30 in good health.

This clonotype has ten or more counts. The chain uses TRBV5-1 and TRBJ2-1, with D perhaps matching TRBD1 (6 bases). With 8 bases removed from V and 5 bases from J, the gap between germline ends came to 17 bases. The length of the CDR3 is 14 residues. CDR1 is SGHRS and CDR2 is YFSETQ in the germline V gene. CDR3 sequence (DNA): TGCGCCAGTTCAAATCAATGGGGGCACAATGAGCAGTTCTTC. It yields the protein CASSNQWGHNEQFF.

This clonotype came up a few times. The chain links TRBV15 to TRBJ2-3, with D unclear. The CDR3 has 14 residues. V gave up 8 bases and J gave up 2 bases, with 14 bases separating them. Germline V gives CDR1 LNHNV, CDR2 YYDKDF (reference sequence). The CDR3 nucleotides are TGTGCCACCTCGTCGAGTCTCACCACAGATACGCAGTATTTT. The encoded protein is CATSSSLTTDTQYF. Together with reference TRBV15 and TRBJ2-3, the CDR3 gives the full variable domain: DAMVIQNPRYQVTQFGKPVTLSCSQTLNHNVMYWYQQKSSQAPKLLFHYYDKDFNNEADTPDNFQSRRPNTSFCFLDIRSPGLGDTAMYLCATSSSLTTDTQYFGPGTRLTVL.

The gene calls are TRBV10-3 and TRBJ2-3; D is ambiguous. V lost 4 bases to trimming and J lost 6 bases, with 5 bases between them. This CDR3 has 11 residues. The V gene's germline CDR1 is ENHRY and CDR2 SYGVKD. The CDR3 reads CAISVGDTQYF. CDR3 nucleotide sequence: TGTGCCATCAGTGTTGGGGATACGCAGTATTTT.

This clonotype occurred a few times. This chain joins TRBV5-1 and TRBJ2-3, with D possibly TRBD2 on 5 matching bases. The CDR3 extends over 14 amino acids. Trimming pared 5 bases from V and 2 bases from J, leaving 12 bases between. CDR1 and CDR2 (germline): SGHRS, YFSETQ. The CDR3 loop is CASRIEGNTDTQYF. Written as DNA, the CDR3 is TGCGCCAGCAGGATTGAGGGAAACACAGATACGCAGTATTTT.

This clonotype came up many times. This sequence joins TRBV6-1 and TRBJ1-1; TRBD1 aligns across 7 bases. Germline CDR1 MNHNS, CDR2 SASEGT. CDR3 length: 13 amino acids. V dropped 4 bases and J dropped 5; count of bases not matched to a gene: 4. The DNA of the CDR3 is TGTGCCAGCAGTGCTACAGGGGTTACTGAAGCTTTCTTT. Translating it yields CASSATGVTEAFF.

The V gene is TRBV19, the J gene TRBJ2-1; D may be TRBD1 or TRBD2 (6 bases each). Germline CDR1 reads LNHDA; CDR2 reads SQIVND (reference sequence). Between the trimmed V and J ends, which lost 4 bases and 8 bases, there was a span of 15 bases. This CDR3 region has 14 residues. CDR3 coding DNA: TGTGCCAGTAGTACGTCGCTCGGGGGCGATGAGCAGTTCTTC. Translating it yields CASSTSLGGDEQFF.

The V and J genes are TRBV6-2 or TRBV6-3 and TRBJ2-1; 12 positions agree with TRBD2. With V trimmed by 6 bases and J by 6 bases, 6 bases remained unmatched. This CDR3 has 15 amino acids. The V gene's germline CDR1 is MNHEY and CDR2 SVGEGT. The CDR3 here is CASSAGTSGRNEQFF. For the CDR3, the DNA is TGTGCCAGCAGCGCCGGGACTAGCGGGCGCAATGAGCAGTTCTTC.

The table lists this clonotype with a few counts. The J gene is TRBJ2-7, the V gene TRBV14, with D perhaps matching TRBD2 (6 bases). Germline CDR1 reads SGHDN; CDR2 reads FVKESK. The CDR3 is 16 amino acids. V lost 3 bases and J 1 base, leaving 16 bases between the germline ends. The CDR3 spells CASSQAGNVKSYEQYF. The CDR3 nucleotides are TGTGCCAGCAGCCAGGCGGGGAACGTGAAATCCTACGAGCAGTACTTC.

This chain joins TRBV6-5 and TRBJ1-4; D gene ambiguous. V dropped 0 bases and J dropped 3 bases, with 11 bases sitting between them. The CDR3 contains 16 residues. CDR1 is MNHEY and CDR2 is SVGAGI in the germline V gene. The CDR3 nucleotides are TGTGCCAGCAGTTACTCATTACAGCGGGCTAATGAAAAACTGTTTTTT. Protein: CASSYSLQRANEKLFF.

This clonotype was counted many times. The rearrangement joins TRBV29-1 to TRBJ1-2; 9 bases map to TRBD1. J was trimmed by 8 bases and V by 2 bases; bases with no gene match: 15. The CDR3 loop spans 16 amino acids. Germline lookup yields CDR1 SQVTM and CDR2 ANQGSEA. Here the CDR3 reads CSVESTLRGQGGGYTF. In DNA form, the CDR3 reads TGCAGCGTTGAAAGTACGCTGCGGGGACAGGGAGGCGGCTACACCTTC.

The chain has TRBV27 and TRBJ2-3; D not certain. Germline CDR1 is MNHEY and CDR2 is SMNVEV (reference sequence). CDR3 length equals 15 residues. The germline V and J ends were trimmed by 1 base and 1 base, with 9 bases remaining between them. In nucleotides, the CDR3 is TGTGCCAGCAGTTTATTTGGGGTGGGCACAGATACGCAGTATTTT. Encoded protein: CASSLFGVGTDTQYF.

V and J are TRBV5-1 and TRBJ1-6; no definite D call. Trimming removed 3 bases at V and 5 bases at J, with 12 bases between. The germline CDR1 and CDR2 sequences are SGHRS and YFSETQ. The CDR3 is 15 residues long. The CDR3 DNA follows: TGCGCCAGCAGCTGGCGTGTAGGAGATAATTCACCCCTCCACTTT. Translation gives CASSWRVGDNSPLHF.

The CDR3 nucleotides are TGTGCCAGCAGTTTACGGCGTGGCAGGGCTGGCACCGGGGAGCTGTTTTTT. It yields the protein CASSLRRGRAGTGELFF. The chain employs TRBV12-3 or TRBV12-4 and TRBJ2-2, with D possibly being TRBD1 (5 bases). Trimming cost V 2 bases and J 4 bases, with 17 bases left between them. The CDR3 has 17 amino acids.

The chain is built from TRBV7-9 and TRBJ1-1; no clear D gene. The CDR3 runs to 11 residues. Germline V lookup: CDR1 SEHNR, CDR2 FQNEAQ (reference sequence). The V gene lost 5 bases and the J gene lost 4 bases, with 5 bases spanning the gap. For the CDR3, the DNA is TGTGCCAGCAGCCCCGCCACTGAAGCTTTCTTT. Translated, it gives CASSPATEAFF.

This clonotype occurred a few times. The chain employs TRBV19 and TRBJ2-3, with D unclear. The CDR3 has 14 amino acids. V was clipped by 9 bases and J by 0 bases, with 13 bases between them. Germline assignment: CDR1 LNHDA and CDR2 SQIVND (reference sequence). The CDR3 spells CASHDWSSTDTQYF. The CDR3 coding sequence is TGTGCCAGCCATGACTGGTCTAGCACAGATACGCAGTATTTT.

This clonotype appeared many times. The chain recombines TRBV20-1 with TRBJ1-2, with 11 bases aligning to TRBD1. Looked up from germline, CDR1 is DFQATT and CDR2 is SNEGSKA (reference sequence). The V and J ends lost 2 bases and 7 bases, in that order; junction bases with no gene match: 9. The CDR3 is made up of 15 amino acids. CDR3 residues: CSARTSDRGQGGYTF. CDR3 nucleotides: TGCAGTGCTAGAACCTCGGACAGGGGGCAGGGTGGCTACACCTTC.

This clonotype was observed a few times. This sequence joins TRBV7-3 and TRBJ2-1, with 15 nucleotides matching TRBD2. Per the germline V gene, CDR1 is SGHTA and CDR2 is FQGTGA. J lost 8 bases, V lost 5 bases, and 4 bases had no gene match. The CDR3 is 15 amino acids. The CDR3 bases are TGTGCCAGCAGCCCGGGACTAGCGGGGGGCTATGAGCAGTTCTTC. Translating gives CASSPGLAGGYEQFF.

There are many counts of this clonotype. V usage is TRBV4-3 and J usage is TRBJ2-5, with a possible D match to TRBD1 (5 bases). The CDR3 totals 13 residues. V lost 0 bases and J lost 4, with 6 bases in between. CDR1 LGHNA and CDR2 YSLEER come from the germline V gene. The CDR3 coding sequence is TGCGCCAGCAGCCAAGATAGGGGAGAGACCCAGTACTTC. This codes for CASSQDRGETQYF.

The CDR3 here is CASSPSGTRSYNEQFF. The DNA for the CDR3 is TGTGCCAGCAGCCCTTCCGGGACGCGTTCCTACAATGAGCAGTTCTTC. This chain uses TRBV14 with TRBJ2-1; D is tentatively TRBD1 or TRBD2 (5 bases each). The CDR3 is 16 residues long. Trimming removed 4 bases at V and 1 base at J, with 14 bases between. CDR1 and CDR2 from the germline V gene are SGHDN and FVKESK.

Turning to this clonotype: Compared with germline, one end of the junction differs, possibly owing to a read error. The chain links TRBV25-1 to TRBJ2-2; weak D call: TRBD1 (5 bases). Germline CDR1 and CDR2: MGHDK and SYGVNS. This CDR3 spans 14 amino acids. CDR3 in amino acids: CASSALDTTRELFF. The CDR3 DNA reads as TGTGCCAGCAGTGCCTTGGACACCACCAGGGAGCTGTTTTTT.

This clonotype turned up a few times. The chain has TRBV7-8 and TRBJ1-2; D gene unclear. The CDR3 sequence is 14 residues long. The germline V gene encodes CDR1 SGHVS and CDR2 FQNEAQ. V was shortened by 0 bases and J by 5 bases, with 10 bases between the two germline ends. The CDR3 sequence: CASSLARDLYGYTF. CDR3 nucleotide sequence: TGTGCCAGCAGCTTAGCTAGGGATCTGTATGGCTACACCTTC.

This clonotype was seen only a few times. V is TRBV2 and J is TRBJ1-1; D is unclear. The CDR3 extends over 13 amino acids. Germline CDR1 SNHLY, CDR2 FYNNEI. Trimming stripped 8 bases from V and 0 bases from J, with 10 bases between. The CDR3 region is CASGSEMNTEAFF. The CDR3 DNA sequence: TGTGCCAGCGGTTCAGAGATGAACACTGAAGCTTTCTTT.

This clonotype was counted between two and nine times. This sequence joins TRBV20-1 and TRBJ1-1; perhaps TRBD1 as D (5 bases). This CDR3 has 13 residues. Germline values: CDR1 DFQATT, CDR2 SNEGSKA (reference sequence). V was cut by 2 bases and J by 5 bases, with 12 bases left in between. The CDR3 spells CSARSAGQTEAFF. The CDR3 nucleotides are TGCAGTGCTAGATCTGCAGGGCAGACTGAAGCTTTCTTT.